The 28 T cell receptor beta chains in this list originate from one sample, sequenced in a study of cytomegalovirus exposure and HLA in healthy donors. It was with 60 Vbeta and 13 Jbeta primers that the PCR ran. This table comes from immunoSEQ multiplex PCR, and its TCRdb copy is limited to in-frame clones, with some not included. The sample has under 130,000 clones; around two thirds are singletons. Sample: PBMCs. Source of these receptors: a man between 25 and 39 years old in good health and CMV-seropositive.

The chain links TRBV6-5 to TRBJ1-3, with D possibly matching TRBD1 (5 bases). Germline loops: CDR1 MNHEY, CDR2 SVGAGI. Trimming cost V 0 bases and J 0 bases, with 9 bases left between them. This CDR3 has 16 amino acids. The DNA of the CDR3 is TGTGCCAGCAGTTACTCGCAGGGAAACTCTGGAAACACCATATATTTT. This translates into CASSYSQGNSGNTIYF.

The chain uses TRBV6-5 and TRBJ2-3; no clear D gene. The CDR3 spans 15 residues. Looked up from germline, CDR1 is MNHEY and CDR2 is SVGAGI. The ends were cut back, 3 bases at V and 2 bases at J, with 12 bases in the middle. The CDR3, as DNA: TGTGCCAGCAGTTATACCACTCTATTCACAGATACGCAGTATTTT. It yields the protein CASSYTTLFTDTQYF.

V is TRBV7-9 and J is TRBJ2-5; D is undetermined. This CDR3 region has 13 residues. Germline assignment: CDR1 SEHNR and CDR2 FQNEAQ (reference sequence). Trimming left V 0 bases short and J 1 base short, with 3 bases between. The CDR3 loop reads CASSLAAQETQYF. In DNA form, the CDR3 reads TGTGCCAGCAGCTTAGCAGCCCAAGAGACCCAGTACTTC.

This clone was seen only a few times. The V and J genes are TRBV16 and TRBJ2-7, with TRBD1 identical over 8 bases. There are 15 residues in the CDR3. The V gene's germline CDR1 is KGHSY and CDR2 FQNENV. Trimming removed 0 bases from V and 4 bases from J; junction bases left unmatched: 5. CDR3 in DNA: TGTGCCAGCAGCCAATCTTGGACAGGGCCTTACGAGCAGTACTTC. Translated: CASSQSWTGPYEQYF. The full variable domain, its missing parts supplied by reference TRBV16 and TRBJ2-7, is GEEVAQTPKHLVRGEGQKAKLYCAPIKGHSYVFWYQQVLKNEFKFLISFQNENVFDETGMPKERFSAKCLPNSPCSLEIQATKLEDSAVYFCASSQSWTGPYEQYFGPGTRLTVT.

V is TRBV6-1 and J is TRBJ2-7; 7 positions match TRBD1. J was trimmed by 6 bases and V by 6 bases; bases with no gene match: 5. The germline V gene encodes CDR1 MNHNS and CDR2 SASEGT. The CDR3 contains 12 residues. CDR3 nucleotide sequence: TGTGCCAGCAGAGCTACAGGGGTCGAGCAGTACTTC. Translation: CASRATGVEQYF.

The chain couples TRBV14 to TRBJ2-7; D gene ambiguous. Germline values: CDR1 SGHDN, CDR2 FVKESK. There are 16 residues in the CDR3. Trimming shortened V by 4 bases and J by 3 bases, and 19 bases separated the two germline ends. Here the CDR3 DNA reads TGTGCCAGCAGCCTCAAATCACTACCGACTCGCTACGAGCAGTACTTC. As protein: CASSLKSLPTRYEQYF.

The chain combines TRBV13 with TRBJ1-5; TRBD1 might be the D (5 bases). Germline assignment: CDR1 PRHDT and CDR2 FYEKMQ (reference sequence). The CDR3 is 16 residues long. The V and J ends lost 0 bases and 6 bases respectively, with 15 bases between them. CDR3 sequence (DNA): TGTGCCAGCAGCTTAGGCCTTGGGCAGGGTAGTCAGCCCCAGCATTTT. It yields the protein CASSLGLGQGSQPQHF.

This sequence joins TRBV7-2 and TRBJ2-5, with TRBD2 matching over 9 bases. With V trimmed by 5 bases and J by 4 bases, 8 bases remained unmatched. Germline assignment: CDR1 SGHTA and CDR2 FQGNSA. The CDR3 contains 15 residues. The CDR3 coding sequence is TGTGCCAGCAGCCGCCAGCGGGGGGAGGGAGAGACCCAGTACTTC. Its protein product is CASSRQRGEGETQYF. The full variable domain, with the rest looked up from reference TRBV7-2 and TRBJ2-5, is GAGVSQSPSNKVTEKGKDVELRCDPISGHTALYWYRQSLGQGLEFLIYFQGNSAPDKSGLPSDRFSAERTGGSVSTLTIQRTQQEDSAVYLCASSRQRGEGETQYFGPGTRLLVL.

V gene TRBV12-5 combines with J gene TRBJ1-2; TRBD1 matches at 9 bases. V lost 6 bases, J lost 7 bases, and 9 bases stayed unmatched. CDR3 length equals 14 residues. Germline CDR1 is LGHNT and CDR2 is FRNRAP. CDR3 in amino acids: CASGEFGTGPGYTF. The CDR3 bases are TGTGCTAGTGGAGAATTCGGGACAGGGCCTGGCTACACCTTC.

The chain is built from TRBV5-1 and TRBJ2-1; 16 positions match TRBD2. The germline V gene encodes CDR1 SGHRS and CDR2 YFSETQ. V lost 5 bases and J lost 0; bases outside the gene matches: 2. The CDR3 consists of 17 residues. CDR3 amino acids: CASRGLAGGSSYNEQFF. Here the CDR3 DNA reads TGCGCCAGCAGGGGACTAGCGGGGGGGAGCTCCTACAATGAGCAGTTCTTC.

The chain carries TRBV6-5 and TRBJ1-1; D is unclear. The germline V and J ends were trimmed by 5 bases and 1 base, with 11 bases remaining between them. Per the germline V gene, CDR1 is MNHEY and CDR2 is SVGAGI. There are 14 residues in the CDR3. For the CDR3, the DNA is TGTGCCAGCAGTGAGGATCCCGAGAACACTGAAGCTTTCTTT. Protein sequence: CASSEDPENTEAFF.

The V call is TRBV7-9, the J call TRBJ2-7; 8 nucleotides agree with TRBD2. This CDR3 contains 15 residues. V was clipped by 6 bases and J by 6 bases; unmatched bases: 13. Germline V gene lookup returns CDR1 SEHNR and CDR2 FQNEAQ (reference sequence). CDR3 loop: CASRQTRGDLFEQYF. CDR3 nucleotides: TGTGCCAGCAGACAAACGCGGGGGGACTTGTTCGAGCAGTACTTC. Full variable domain (missing parts from reference TRBV7-9 and TRBJ2-7): DTGVSQNPRHKITKRGQNVTFRCDPISEHNRLYWYRQTLGQGPEFLTYFQNEAQLEKSRLLSDRFSAERPKGSFSTLEIQRTEQGDSAMYLCASRQTRGDLFEQYFGPGTRLTVT.

The sample holds a few counts of this clone. This chain connects TRBV27 to TRBJ1-2; D is perhaps TRBD1 (5 bases). Trimming took off 3 bases at V and 3 bases at J, with 8 bases between the two ends. The V gene's germline CDR1 is MNHEY and CDR2 SMNVEV (reference sequence). The CDR3 is made up of 13 amino acids. The CDR3: CASSFGRDYGYTF. CDR3 in DNA: TGTGCCAGCAGTTTTGGCAGGGACTATGGCTACACCTTC.

Here the CDR3 DNA reads TGTGCCAGCAGTGAAACGACAGTCTATGGCTACACCTTC. Translation gives CASSETTVYGYTF. The gene calls are TRBV6-1 and TRBJ1-2, with D possibly TRBD1 on 5 matching bases. Germline CDR1 is MNHNS and CDR2 is SASEGT. This CDR3 spans 13 amino acids. The V end lost 2 bases, the J end lost 4 bases, and 8 bases lay between the germline ends.

V usage is TRBV23-1 and J usage is TRBJ1-5, with TRBD1 as a possible D gene (6 bases). TRBV23-1 is an ORF, with its function uncertain. Deletions cut 2 bases from V and 0 bases from J, with 17 bases between. The CDR3 is 18 amino acids. As DNA, the CDR3 is TGCGCCAGCAGTCAAATAACAGGGTACGAGAATAGCAATCAGCCCCAGCATTTT. Amino acid sequence: CASSQITGYENSNQPQHF.

V usage is TRBV6-6 and J usage is TRBJ2-4; possibly TRBD2 for D (6 bases). The CDR3 loop spans 15 amino acids. Trimming removed 2 bases at V and 6 bases at J, with 14 bases between. Germline CDR1 and CDR2: MNHNY and SVGAGI (reference sequence). This CDR3 reads CASSYGRGLINIQYF. The CDR3 bases are TGTGCCAGCAGTTACGGACGGGGGTTGATAAACATTCAGTACTTC.

The rearrangement joins TRBV19 to TRBJ2-7; 8 bases align to TRBD1. CDR1 is LNHDA, CDR2 SQIVND, per germline (reference sequence). Trimming cost V 1 base and J 4 bases; bases outside gene matches: 6. CDR3 length equals 15 residues. The CDR3 is CASSIGTGTKYEQYF. CDR3 DNA: TGTGCCAGTAGTATAGGGACAGGGACGAAGTACGAGCAGTACTTC.

This clone has more than one count but fewer than ten. This chain joins TRBV7-2 and TRBJ2-5, with TRBD1 as a possible D gene (6 bases). Germline CDR1 SGHTA, CDR2 FQGNSA. CDR3 size: 14 residues. Trimming cost V 2 bases and J 2 bases, with 9 bases left between them. The CDR3 region has the DNA TGTGCCAGCAGCTTAAAAACAGGGCAAGAGACCCAGTACTTC. This gives the protein CASSLKTGQETQYF.

The chain employs TRBV10-3 and TRBJ1-2; the D is unclear. CDR1 and CDR2 (germline): ENHRY, SYGVKD. V lost 7 bases, J lost 3 bases, and 12 bases lay in between. The CDR3 covers 13 residues. CDR3 nucleotides: TGTGCCATCAACCCCAGTCTGGACTATGGCTACACCTTC. It encodes CAINPSLDYGYTF.

This clone has more than one count but fewer than ten. V gene TRBV10-2 combines with J gene TRBJ2-5, with a weak D call TRBD2 (7 bases). Looked up from germline, CDR1 is WSHSY and CDR2 is SAAADI. Trimming stripped 6 bases from V and 5 bases from J, with 16 bases between. CDR3 length equals 14 residues. CDR3 loop: CASSPRGGAETQYF. CDR3 sequence (DNA): TGCGCCAGCAGCCCAAGGGGGGGGGCCGAGACCCAGTACTTC.

The rearrangement uses TRBV6-1 and TRBJ2-7; 8 nucleotides align to TRBD2. Unmatched junction bases numbered 8, after V lost 8 bases and J lost 5 bases. The CDR3 contains 13 residues. Germline V gene sequence: CDR1 MNHNS, CDR2 SASEGT. CDR3: CASPRGGQNEQYF. CDR3 coding DNA: TGTGCCAGCCCACGGGGGGGCCAAAACGAGCAGTACTTC.

The rearrangement joins TRBV7-8 to TRBJ1-5, with 8 positions matching TRBD1. CDR3 length equals 14 residues. Germline trimming cut 5 bases from V and 4 bases from J; bases unmatched to any gene: 4. Germline loops: CDR1 SGHVS, CDR2 FQNEAQ. This CDR3 reads CASSLDRENQPQHF. The CDR3 DNA reads as TGTGCCAGCAGCCTGGACAGGGAGAATCAGCCCCAGCATTTT.

V usage is TRBV10-3 and J usage is TRBJ2-3, with TRBD2 identical over 9 bases. Trimming removed 10 bases from V and 6 bases from J; junction bases left unmatched: 5. Germline V gives CDR1 ENHRY, CDR2 SYGVKD. This CDR3 has 12 residues. CDR3 loop: CASGGAGDTQYF. CDR3 bases: TGTGCCAGCGGGGGGGCCGGCGATACGCAGTATTTT.

This clone was observed a single time. In DNA form, the CDR3 reads TGTGCCAGCCGCCGGGGGGGTACTCATGGCTACACCTTC. It codes for CASRRGGTHGYTF. The chain carries TRBV5-4 and TRBJ1-2, with a weak D call TRBD1 (5 bases). Germline loops: CDR1 SGHNT, CDR2 YYREEE (reference sequence). The CDR3 covers 13 residues. Between the trimmed V and J ends, which lost 7 bases and 6 bases, there was a span of 16 bases.

The chain couples TRBV7-9 to TRBJ1-6; D is undetermined. Germline CDR1 is SEHNR and CDR2 is FQNEAQ (reference sequence). The CDR3 consists of 16 residues. V was clipped by 5 bases and J by 2 bases, with 13 bases between them. The CDR3 sequence is CASSPPRETYNSPLHF. The CDR3, as DNA: TGTGCCAGCAGCCCCCCACGGGAGACCTATAATTCACCCCTCCACTTT.

In this sample, this clone turned up a few times. The genes are TRBV7-6 and TRBJ2-3, with 14 bases lining up with TRBD2. The germline CDR1 and CDR2 sequences are SGHVS and FNYEAQ. The V gene end was trimmed by 4 bases and the J gene end by 3 bases; junction bases not matched to a gene: 6. There are 17 residues in the CDR3. This chain's CDR3 is CASSSGLAGGRTDTQYF. CDR3 bases: TGTGCCAGCAGCTCAGGACTAGCGGGGGGTAGGACAGATACGCAGTATTTT.

CDR3 nucleotides: TGTGCCAGCAGCCAGGACAGAGGCTATGGCTACACCTTC. Its protein product is CASSQDRGYGYTF. This rearrangement joins TRBV6-1 to TRBJ1-2; tentatively, D is TRBD1 (6 bases). Trimming cost V 6 bases and J 4 bases, with 12 bases left between them. The germline CDR1 and CDR2 sequences are MNHNS and SASEGT. The CDR3 has 13 amino acids.

The CDR3 DNA sequence: TGTGCCAGTAGTATAGGGCCTTCGGATACGCAGTATTTT. Translated: CASSIGPSDTQYF. The chain recombines TRBV19 with TRBJ2-3, with D unresolved. Germline V gives CDR1 LNHDA, CDR2 SQIVND (reference sequence). The ends were cut back, 1 base at V and 6 bases at J, with 8 bases in the middle. This CDR3 comprises 13 residues.